This T cell receptor (beta chain) was captured in a study of shared clonotypes between healthy human individuals (dated by TCRdb to the early 2020s). Regarding the study in general: Three men and a couple of women, aged 18 to 49 years, made up the cohort. Per donor, three plates each were used for CD4 naive and CD4 memory, two for CD8 naive, and one for CD8 memory. Blood TCR repertoires of a handful of healthy adults were deeply sequenced to estimate repertoire size and the extent of clonotype sharing between individuals. To increase sequencing depth and limit assay-specific biases, different laboratories used diverse techniques to prepare libraries and sequence TCR repertoires. Between about 0.85 and 10 billion PBMCs per donor were obtained by leukapheresis. Summary of the overall study and its limitations: Because the study included only a small number of donors, the genetic and exposure-history diversity represented was limited. Compared with non-shared clonotypes, the clonotypes found in all four sorted-subset donors had higher generation probabilities. Sampling was restricted to blood, and TCR repertoires in tissue are likely to differ from TCR repertoires in blood. Naive subsets generally had larger estimated clonotype richness than memory subsets. Sharing across a few donors was observed for approximately 4.6% of naive CD4, 3.5% of naive CD8, 2% to 2.5% of memory CD4, and less than 0.45% of memory CD8 clonotypes. Even with the large sequencing depth, rarefaction of the sorted-subset datasets indicated that sequencing was incomplete. Based on pairwise subsampling, the degree of clonotype sharing among donors was expected to be affected by sequencing depth.

Concerning this clone: Its antigen target is currently unknown. No base quality values were provided; no much bigger clone lies one nucleotide off. Other DNA variants within this sample encode the same CDR3.

The donors were healthy, HIV-negative adults who had no recently reported acute infections or vaccinations. Only Caucasian adults living in Nashville, Tennessee, USA were represented among the donors. CD4+ T cells were enriched through magnetic negative selection, after which naive cells were positively selected on CD45RA and the remaining negative fraction served as the memory subset. Blood was obtained by leukapheresis, after which PBMCs were separated by Ficoll-Histopaque density gradient centrifugation and cryopreserved in liquid nitrogen vapor phase. Analytical flow cytometry was used to check the purity and quantity of every magnetically sorted T cell population. Genomic DNA was isolated from every sorted fraction and measured by UV absorbance on a Nanodrop 2000c. V is pared back by 3 bases and J by 1 base, with 7 bases lying between the germline termini. The CDR3 measures 13 amino acids from cysteine to phenylalanine. CDR3 DNA only is kept here, 39 bases in frame from base 1. The germline V gene supplies CDR1 SNHLY and CDR2 FYNNEI.

Using the deep immunoSEQ assay, TCR CDR3 regions were amplified from genomic DNA by multiplex PCR. Extracted genomic DNA from each cell subset was spread evenly across all wells of several immunoSEQ 96-well plates, with each plate serving as a replicate. For sorted subsets, roughly 200 ng of genomic DNA, equivalent to tens of thousands of T cell genomes, went into each replicate PCR. Purified libraries were quantified with a Qubit 3.0 fluorometer, sized on a Bioanalyzer 2100, and re-quantified with the KAPA Library Quantification kit. A separate single-read 150-cycle Illumina NextSeq 550 flow cell was used to sequence each immunoSEQ 96-well plate. Regarding the original processing steps: Because the immunoSEQ output held only junctional sequences and lacked quality scores, the filtering could not match the filtering applied to full-length reads. Sequences were annotated with PyIR, a Python wrapper for IgBLAST v1.9, using IMGT germline references to assign V/J genes and CDR3. Reads with weak V/J assignments (E-value above 1e-6), missing CDR3, stop codons, out-of-frame junctions, or ambiguous translated residues were removed. V3J clonotypes were defined by identical inferred V gene, J gene, and CDR3 amino acid sequence. Percentage overlap between repertoires was calculated by dividing the number of shared unique clonotypes by the size of the smaller repertoire. Three approaches were used to assess repertoire richness: RTK rarefaction, the Chao1 estimator, and Recon v2.1 estimates of unobserved clonotypes. OLGA was used to compute generation probabilities for all TCRbeta clonotypes that the gDNA method yielded from a few donors. TCRdb mirrors the immuneACCESS table, restricted to in-frame sequences. Some clones are absent from its copies; in checked studies, under half trace to an unresolved V gene, and the reason for the others is unknown. V, J and clone size are taken as reported in that table, and D and trimming were inferred from the DNA itself. This sample holds under 600,000 clones; 97% were observed only once. The ten largest clones capture approximately 0.057% of the sample.

The origin of this receptor is a woman under 40 in good health. Sequenced input: naive CD4+ T cells sorted from blood. Read against the paper, the sample's cell subset or site label means: CD45RA+ positively selected. This receptor chain uses TRBV2 and TRBJ2-7, and perhaps TRBD1 as D gene, on 6 matching bases. CDR3 loop: CASSDQGSYEQYF. The bases read TGTGCCAGCAGTGACCAGGGGTCCTACGAGCAGTACTTC.